Listed below are T cell receptor beta chains from one sample, sequenced in a study of cytomegalovirus exposure and HLA in healthy donors. Clones were sequenced by immunoSEQ multiplex PCR, and TCRdb holds only the in-frame ones, with some missing. This sample has around 170,000 clones, with 84% found just once. The sample comprised PBMCs. The receptors come from a woman aged 45-65 years in good health and CMV-seropositive. The CDR3 runs from the conserved cysteine through the conserved F or W. The order of the fields is V gene, J gene, D gene, clone size, CDR3 protein, CDR3 DNA. A D gene is named only where the DNA matches it firmly. Where a row states a size, it is once, few, many or the class of an expanded clone; other rows omit it.

V gene: TRBV2
J gene: TRBJ1-6
D gene: -
clone size: -
CDR3 protein: CASSENRVAASPLHF
CDR3 DNA: TGTGCCAGCAGTGAAAACAGGGTGGCGGCTTCACCCCTCCACTTT

V gene: TRBV7-9
J gene: TRBJ1-5
D gene: -
clone size: -
CDR3 protein: CSSSLGTGYQPQHF
CDR3 DNA: TGTTCCAGCAGCTTAGGAACAGGGTATCAGCCCCAGCATTTT

V gene: TRBV7-6
J gene: TRBJ1-2
D gene: -
clone size: -
CDR3 protein: CASSWTANYGYTF
CDR3 DNA: TGTGCCAGCAGCTGGACAGCTAACTATGGCTACACCTTC

V gene: TRBV6-1
J gene: TRBJ2-1
D gene: -
clone size: -
CDR3 protein: CASSRGGGAEQFF
CDR3 DNA: TGTGCCAGCAGCCGGGGAGGGGGGGCTGAGCAGTTCTTC

V gene: TRBV27
J gene: TRBJ1-6
D gene: -
clone size: -
CDR3 protein: CASSLDRLEVSPLHF
CDR3 DNA: TGTGCCAGCAGCCTTGACCGGCTTGAGGTTTCACCCCTCCACTTT

V gene: TRBV28
J gene: TRBJ2-3
D gene: -
clone size: -
CDR3 protein: CASSLGAATDTQYF
CDR3 DNA: TGTGCCAGCAGTTTAGGGGCGGCCACAGATACGCAGTATTTT

V gene: TRBV6-6
J gene: TRBJ1-3
D gene: -
clone size: -
CDR3 protein: CASSTGDGNTIYF
CDR3 DNA: TGTGCCAGCAGTACGGGGGATGGAAACACCATATATTTT

V gene: TRBV4-2
J gene: TRBJ2-3
D gene: -
clone size: -
CDR3 protein: CASSQEKSIDTQYF
CDR3 DNA: TGTGCCAGCAGCCAAGAGAAGAGCATAGATACGCAGTATTTT

V gene: TRBV7-8
J gene: TRBJ2-7
D gene: TRBD1
clone size: -
CDR3 protein: CASRRTGQGAREQYF
CDR3 DNA: TGTGCCAGCAGAAGAACGGGACAGGGGGCGCGGGAGCAGTACTTC

V gene: TRBV19
J gene: TRBJ1-5
D gene: TRBD1
clone size: -
CDR3 protein: CASSIEGGRDQPQHF
CDR3 DNA: TGTGCCAGTAGTATAGAAGGGGGCAGGGATCAGCCCCAGCATTTT

V gene: TRBV4-2
J gene: TRBJ2-7
D gene: TRBD2
clone size: -
CDR3 protein: CASSRTGLAGAFEQYF
CDR3 DNA: TGTGCCAGCAGCCGAACCGGACTAGCGGGAGCCTTCGAGCAGTACTTC

V gene: TRBV4-1
J gene: TRBJ1-5
D gene: -
clone size: -
CDR3 protein: CASSQVSGSGQPQHF
CDR3 DNA: TGTGCCAGCAGCCAAGTTTCAGGGTCGGGTCAGCCCCAGCATTTT

V gene: TRBV7-3
J gene: TRBJ2-2
D gene: -
clone size: -
CDR3 protein: CASSSRLHANTGELFF
CDR3 DNA: TGTGCCAGCAGTTCAAGACTACACGCGAACACCGGGGAGCTGTTTTTT

V gene: TRBV30
J gene: TRBJ2-1
D gene: -
clone size: -
CDR3 protein: CAWTPGYEQFF
CDR3 DNA: TGTGCCTGGACCCCGGGATATGAGCAGTTCTTC

V gene: TRBV27
J gene: TRBJ2-3
D gene: -
clone size: -
CDR3 protein: CASSPGYQDTQYF
CDR3 DNA: TGTGCCAGCAGCCCGGGGTACCAAGATACGCAGTATTTT

V gene: TRBV7-9
J gene: TRBJ1-2
D gene: TRBD1
clone size: -
CDR3 protein: CASSRKGTGYPNYGYTF
CDR3 DNA: TGTGCCAGCAGCCGAAAAGGGACAGGGTATCCCAACTATGGCTACACCTTC

V gene: TRBV4-1
J gene: TRBJ1-3
D gene: TRBD1
clone size: -
CDR3 protein: CASSQETGKAAYTIYF
CDR3 DNA: TGCGCCAGCAGCCAAGAGACAGGGAAGGCTGCGTACACCATATATTTT

V gene: TRBV4-2
J gene: TRBJ1-2
D gene: -
clone size: -
CDR3 protein: CASSPSSGLGYGYTF
CDR3 DNA: TGTGCCAGCAGCCCCTCGAGCGGGTTGGGCTATGGCTACACCTTC

V gene: TRBV10-3
J gene: TRBJ1-1
D gene: -
clone size: -
CDR3 protein: CAISESVILGGNTEAFF
CDR3 DNA: TGTGCCATCAGTGAGTCCGTGATTTTAGGGGGGAACACTGAAGCTTTCTTT

V gene: TRBV7-8
J gene: TRBJ2-3
D gene: TRBD2
clone size: -
CDR3 protein: CASSLAVSGGLRTDTQYF
CDR3 DNA: TGTGCCAGCAGCTTAGCCGTTAGCGGGGGGCTACGCACAGATACGCAGTATTTT

V gene: TRBV7-2
J gene: TRBJ2-1
D gene: TRBD2
clone size: few
CDR3 protein: CASSLASGGAYEQFF
CDR3 DNA: TGTGCCAGCAGCTTAGCTAGCGGGGGGGCCTATGAGCAGTTCTTC

V gene: TRBV19
J gene: TRBJ1-2
D gene: -
clone size: -
CDR3 protein: CASIGRRGGTIYGYTF
CDR3 DNA: TGTGCCAGTATCGGCAGACGGGGGGGGACAATCTATGGCTACACCTTC

V gene: TRBV5-1
J gene: TRBJ2-1
D gene: -
clone size: -
CDR3 protein: CASSLADEQFF
CDR3 DNA: TGCGCCAGCAGCTTGGCGGATGAGCAGTTCTTC

V gene: TRBV21-1
J gene: TRBJ2-3
D gene: -
clone size: -
CDR3 protein: CASSKVTESTDTQYF
CDR3 DNA: TGTGCCAGCAGCAAAGTGACAGAGAGCACAGATACGCAGTATTTT

V gene: TRBV15
J gene: TRBJ1-6
D gene: TRBD1
clone size: -
CDR3 protein: CATSRTGHNSPLHF
CDR3 DNA: TGTGCCACCAGCCGGACAGGACATAATTCACCCCTCCACTTT

V gene: TRBV7-2
J gene: TRBJ1-2
D gene: TRBD1
clone size: -
CDR3 protein: CASRTQGGLNYGYTF
CDR3 DNA: TGTGCCAGCAGGACACAAGGGGGCCTCAACTATGGCTACACCTTC

V gene: TRBV5-4
J gene: TRBJ1-5
D gene: -
clone size: -
CDR3 protein: CASSLVDIRLSNQPQHF
CDR3 DNA: TGTGCCAGCAGCTTGGTAGACATCAGGTTAAGCAATCAGCCCCAGCATTTT

V gene: TRBV10-1
J gene: TRBJ1-3
D gene: -
clone size: few
CDR3 protein: CASSEQSYSGNTIYF
CDR3 DNA: TGCGCCAGCAGTGAGCAATCCTACTCTGGAAACACCATATATTTT

V gene: TRBV6-5
J gene: TRBJ1-4
D gene: -
clone size: -
CDR3 protein: CASSYDGVGEKLFF
CDR3 DNA: TGTGCCAGCAGTTACGACGGGGTCGGAGAAAAACTGTTTTTT

V gene: TRBV28
J gene: TRBJ1-1
D gene: -
clone size: -
CDR3 protein: CASSFSLGAGPFEAFF
CDR3 DNA: TGTGCCAGCAGTTTTAGTTTGGGGGCCGGCCCGTTTGAAGCTTTCTTT

V gene: TRBV6-4
J gene: TRBJ2-3
D gene: -
clone size: -
CDR3 protein: CASSEQGTDTQYF
CDR3 DNA: TGTGCCAGCAGTGAGCAGGGAACAGATACGCAGTATTTT

V gene: TRBV6-1
J gene: TRBJ2-7
D gene: -
clone size: -
CDR3 protein: CASSSPGGNYEQYF
CDR3 DNA: TGTGCCAGCAGTTCCCCGGGGGGCAACTACGAGCAGTACTTC

V gene: TRBV14
J gene: TRBJ2-3
D gene: TRBD2
clone size: once
CDR3 protein: CASSQGLAGGTDTQYF
CDR3 DNA: TGTGCCAGCAGCCAAGGACTAGCGGGGGGCACAGATACGCAGTATTTT

V gene: TRBV4-3
J gene: TRBJ1-1
D gene: -
clone size: -
CDR3 protein: CASSQDIMVRRAFF
CDR3 DNA: TGCGCCAGCAGCCAAGATATCATGGTAAGGAGAGCTTTCTTT

V gene: TRBV5-1
J gene: TRBJ1-1
D gene: -
clone size: few
CDR3 protein: CASSLEGGNTEAFF
CDR3 DNA: TGCGCCAGCAGCTTGGAAGGCGGGAACACTGAAGCTTTCTTT

V gene: TRBV7-2
J gene: TRBJ2-1
D gene: -
clone size: -
CDR3 protein: CASSLGSGARGNEQFF
CDR3 DNA: TGTGCCAGCAGCTTAGGATCCGGAGCCCGCGGCAATGAGCAGTTCTTC

V gene: TRBV5-1
J gene: TRBJ2-5
D gene: TRBD2
clone size: -
CDR3 protein: CASSPRTSGTETQYF
CDR3 DNA: TGCGCCAGCAGCCCTCGGACTAGCGGGACGGAGACCCAGTACTTC

V gene: TRBV18
J gene: TRBJ1-6
D gene: -
clone size: -
CDR3 protein: CASSPKENSPLHF
CDR3 DNA: TGTGCCAGCTCACCAAAAGAGAATTCACCCCTCCACTTT

V gene: TRBV29-1
J gene: TRBJ1-2
D gene: -
clone size: -
CDR3 protein: CSVEVAYGYTF
CDR3 DNA: TGCAGCGTTGAAGTGGCCTATGGCTACACCTTC

V gene: TRBV6-1
J gene: TRBJ1-1
D gene: -
clone size: -
CDR3 protein: CASRGTRGGNTEAFF
CDR3 DNA: TGTGCCAGCAGAGGGACGCGAGGGGGGAACACTGAAGCTTTCTTT

V gene: TRBV5-1
J gene: TRBJ2-5
D gene: -
clone size: once
CDR3 protein: CASTIAGQETQYF
CDR3 DNA: TGCGCCAGCACCATTGCGGGGCAAGAGACCCAGTACTTC

V gene: TRBV4-2
J gene: TRBJ2-5
D gene: -
clone size: -
CDR3 protein: CASSWPSGEETQYF
CDR3 DNA: TGTGCCAGCAGCTGGCCATCCGGGGAAGAGACCCAGTACTTC

V gene: TRBV10-3
J gene: TRBJ1-1
D gene: -
clone size: -
CDR3 protein: CAHAAANTEAFF
CDR3 DNA: TGTGCCCACGCGGCAGCCAACACTGAAGCTTTCTTT

V gene: TRBV9
J gene: TRBJ2-2
D gene: -
clone size: -
CDR3 protein: CASSPRGGGGPNTGELFF
CDR3 DNA: TGTGCCAGCAGCCCCCGGGGTGGGGGCGGACCTAACACCGGGGAGCTGTTTTTT

V gene: TRBV11-2
J gene: TRBJ1-4
D gene: TRBD1
clone size: -
CDR3 protein: CASSLDGTANEKLFF
CDR3 DNA: TGTGCCAGCAGCTTAGATGGGACAGCTAATGAAAAACTGTTTTTT

V gene: TRBV11-1
J gene: TRBJ1-3
D gene: TRBD1
clone size: -
CDR3 protein: CASSLARRDRVSGNTIYF
CDR3 DNA: TGTGCCAGCAGCTTAGCGCGACGGGACAGGGTCTCTGGAAACACCATATATTTT

V gene: TRBV18
J gene: TRBJ1-6
D gene: -
clone size: -
CDR3 protein: CASSPSVVDSPLHF
CDR3 DNA: TGTGCCAGCTCACCGAGCGTGGTTGACTCACCCCTCCACTTT

V gene: TRBV4-1
J gene: TRBJ2-1
D gene: TRBD2
clone size: -
CDR3 protein: CASSQGRGSNEQFF
CDR3 DNA: TGCGCCAGCAGCCAAGGGCGGGGGAGCAATGAGCAGTTCTTC

V gene: TRBV9
J gene: TRBJ1-4
D gene: -
clone size: -
CDR3 protein: CASSAGYSNEKLFF
CDR3 DNA: TGTGCCAGCAGCGCCGGGTATTCTAATGAAAAACTGTTTTTT